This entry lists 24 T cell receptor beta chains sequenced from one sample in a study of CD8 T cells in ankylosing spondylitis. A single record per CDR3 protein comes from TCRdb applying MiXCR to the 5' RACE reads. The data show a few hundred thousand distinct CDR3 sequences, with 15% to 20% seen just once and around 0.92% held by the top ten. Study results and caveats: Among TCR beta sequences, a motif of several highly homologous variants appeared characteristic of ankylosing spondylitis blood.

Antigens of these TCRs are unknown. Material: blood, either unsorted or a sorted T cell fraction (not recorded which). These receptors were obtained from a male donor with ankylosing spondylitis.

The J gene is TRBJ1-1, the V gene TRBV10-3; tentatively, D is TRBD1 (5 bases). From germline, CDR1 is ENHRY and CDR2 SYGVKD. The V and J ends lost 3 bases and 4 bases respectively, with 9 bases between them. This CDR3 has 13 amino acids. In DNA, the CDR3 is TGTGCCATCAGTGAACAGCAGGGCACTGAAGCTTTCTTT. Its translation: CAISEQQGTEAFF.

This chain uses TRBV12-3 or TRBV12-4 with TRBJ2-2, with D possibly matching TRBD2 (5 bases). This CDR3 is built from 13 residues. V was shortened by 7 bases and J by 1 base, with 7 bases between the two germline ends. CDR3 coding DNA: TGTGCCAGCATAGAGGGGAACACCGGGGAGCTGTTTTTT. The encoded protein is CASIEGNTGELFF.

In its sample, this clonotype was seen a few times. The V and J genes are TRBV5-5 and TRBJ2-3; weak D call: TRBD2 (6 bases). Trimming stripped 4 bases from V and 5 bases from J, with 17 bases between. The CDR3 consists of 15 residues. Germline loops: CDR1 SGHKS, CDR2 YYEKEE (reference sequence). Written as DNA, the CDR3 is TGTGCCAGCAGCGCGCGGGACTTTCCGGGAGATACGCAGTATTTT. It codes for CASSARDFPGDTQYF.

CDR3 DNA: TGTGCCAGCAGCCAAGATCAGCGGGGGGGCGGTGAGCAGTTCTTC. It yields the protein CASSQDQRGGGEQFF. This chain links TRBV3-1 with TRBJ2-1; 10 positions match TRBD2. The CDR3 is 15 amino acids. Germline-derived CDR1 and CDR2 are LGHDT and YNNKEL (reference sequence). V gave up 0 bases and J gave up 9 bases; unmatched junction bases: 5.

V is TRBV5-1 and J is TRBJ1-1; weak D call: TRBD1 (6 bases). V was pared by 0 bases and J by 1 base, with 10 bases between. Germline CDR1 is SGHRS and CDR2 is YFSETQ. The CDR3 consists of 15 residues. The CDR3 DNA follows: TGCGCCAGCAGCTTGGCGGCAGGGGCGAACACTGAAGCTTTCTTT. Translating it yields CASSLAAGANTEAFF.

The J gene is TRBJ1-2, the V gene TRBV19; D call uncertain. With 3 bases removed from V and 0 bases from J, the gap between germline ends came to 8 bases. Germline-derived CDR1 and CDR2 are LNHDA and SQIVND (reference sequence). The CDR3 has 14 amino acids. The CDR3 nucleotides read TGTGCCAGTAGTATCCCAGGAGCTAACTATGGCTACACCTTC. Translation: CASSIPGANYGYTF.

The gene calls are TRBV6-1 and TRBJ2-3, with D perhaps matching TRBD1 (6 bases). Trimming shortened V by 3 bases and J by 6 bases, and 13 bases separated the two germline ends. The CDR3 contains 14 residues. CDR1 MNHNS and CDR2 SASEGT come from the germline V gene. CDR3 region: CASSENRVVDTQYF. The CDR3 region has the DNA TGTGCCAGCAGTGAGAACAGGGTGGTGGATACGCAGTATTTT.

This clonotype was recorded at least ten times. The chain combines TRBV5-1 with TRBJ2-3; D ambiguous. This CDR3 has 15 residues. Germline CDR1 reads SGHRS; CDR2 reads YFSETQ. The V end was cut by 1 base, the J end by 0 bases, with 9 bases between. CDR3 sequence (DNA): TGCGCCAGCAGCTTGTTCGGAAAAAGCACAGATACGCAGTATTTT. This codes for CASSLFGKSTDTQYF.

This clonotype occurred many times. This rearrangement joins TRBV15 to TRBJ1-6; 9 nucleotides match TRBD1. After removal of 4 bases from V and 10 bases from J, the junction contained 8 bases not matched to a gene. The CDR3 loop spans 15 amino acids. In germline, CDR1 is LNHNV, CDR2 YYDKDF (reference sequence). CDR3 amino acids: CATSKPGQGRSPLHF. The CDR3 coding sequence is TGTGCCACCAGCAAGCCGGGACAGGGAAGATCACCCCTCCACTTT.

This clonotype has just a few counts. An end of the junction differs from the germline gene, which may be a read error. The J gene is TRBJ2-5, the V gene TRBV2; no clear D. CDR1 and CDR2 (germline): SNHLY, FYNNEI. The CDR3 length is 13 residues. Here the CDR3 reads CACSEETGQTQYF. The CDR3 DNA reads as TGTGCCTGCAGTGAAGAAACCGGCCAGACCCAGTACTTC.

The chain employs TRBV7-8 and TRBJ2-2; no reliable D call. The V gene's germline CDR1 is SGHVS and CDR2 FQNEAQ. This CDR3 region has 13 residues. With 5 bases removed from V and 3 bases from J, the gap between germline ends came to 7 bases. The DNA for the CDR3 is TGTGCCAGCAGCCCTCTGTACACCGGGGAGCTGTTTTTT. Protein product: CASSPLYTGELFF.

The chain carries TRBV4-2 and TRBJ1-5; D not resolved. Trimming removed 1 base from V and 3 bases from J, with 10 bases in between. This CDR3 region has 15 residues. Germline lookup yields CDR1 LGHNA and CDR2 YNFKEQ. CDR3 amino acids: CASSQAGVDNQPQHF. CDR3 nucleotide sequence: TGTGCCAGCAGCCAAGCCGGGGTTGACAATCAGCCCCAGCATTTT.

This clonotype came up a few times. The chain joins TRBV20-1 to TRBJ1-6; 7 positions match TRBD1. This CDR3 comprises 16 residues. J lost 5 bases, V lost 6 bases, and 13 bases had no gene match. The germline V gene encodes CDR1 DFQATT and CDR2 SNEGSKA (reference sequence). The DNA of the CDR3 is TGCAGTGCGAGAAACAGGGGACTCACAAATAATTCACCCCTCCACTTT. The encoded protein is CSARNRGLTNNSPLHF.

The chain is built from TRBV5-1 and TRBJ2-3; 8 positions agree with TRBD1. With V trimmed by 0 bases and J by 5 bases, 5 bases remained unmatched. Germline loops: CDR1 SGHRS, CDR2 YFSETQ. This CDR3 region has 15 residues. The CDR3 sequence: CASSLEGTGKDTQYF. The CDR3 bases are TGCGCCAGCAGCTTGGAGGGGACAGGTAAAGATACGCAGTATTTT.

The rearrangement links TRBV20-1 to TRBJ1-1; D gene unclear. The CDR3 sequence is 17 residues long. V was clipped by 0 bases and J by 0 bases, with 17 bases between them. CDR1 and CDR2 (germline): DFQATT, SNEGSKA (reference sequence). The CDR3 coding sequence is TGCAGTGCTAGAGATGGAGTACGAGCAGGATTGAACACTGAAGCTTTCTTT. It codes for CSARDGVRAGLNTEAFF.

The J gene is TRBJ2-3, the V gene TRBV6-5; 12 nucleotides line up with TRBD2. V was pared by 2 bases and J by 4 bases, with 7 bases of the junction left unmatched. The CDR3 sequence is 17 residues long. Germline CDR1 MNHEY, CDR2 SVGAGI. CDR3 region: CASSYQTSGSMADTQYF. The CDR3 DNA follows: TGTGCCAGCAGTTACCAGACTAGCGGGAGTATGGCAGATACGCAGTATTTT.

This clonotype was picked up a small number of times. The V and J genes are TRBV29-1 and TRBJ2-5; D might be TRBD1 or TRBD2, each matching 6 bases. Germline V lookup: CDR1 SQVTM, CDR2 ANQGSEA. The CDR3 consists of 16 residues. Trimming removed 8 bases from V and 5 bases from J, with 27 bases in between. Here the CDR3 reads CSTLGGLGRRGETQYF. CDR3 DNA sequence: TGCAGCACGTTAGGGGGATTAGGGCGGAGGGGGGAGACCCAGTACTTC.

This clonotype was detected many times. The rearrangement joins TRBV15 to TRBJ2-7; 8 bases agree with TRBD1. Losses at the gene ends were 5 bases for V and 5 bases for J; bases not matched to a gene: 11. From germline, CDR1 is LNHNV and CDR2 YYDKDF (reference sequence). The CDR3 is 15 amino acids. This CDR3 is CATSVQGAGPDEQYF. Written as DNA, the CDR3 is TGTGCCACCAGCGTTCAGGGGGCTGGTCCGGACGAGCAGTACTTC. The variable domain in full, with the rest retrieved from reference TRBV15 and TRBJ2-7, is DAMVIQNPRYQVTQFGKPVTLSCSQTLNHNVMYWYQQKSSQAPKLLFHYYDKDFNNEADTPDNFQSRRPNTSFCFLDIRSPGLGDTAMYLCATSVQGAGPDEQYFGPGTRLTVT.

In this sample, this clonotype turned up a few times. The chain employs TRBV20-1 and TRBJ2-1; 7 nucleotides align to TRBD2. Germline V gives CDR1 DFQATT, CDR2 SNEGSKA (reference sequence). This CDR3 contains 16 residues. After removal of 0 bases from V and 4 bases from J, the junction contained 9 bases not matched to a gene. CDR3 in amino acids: CSARDLERGKYNEQFF. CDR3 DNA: TGCAGTGCTAGAGATTTGGAGCGGGGCAAATACAATGAGCAGTTCTTC.

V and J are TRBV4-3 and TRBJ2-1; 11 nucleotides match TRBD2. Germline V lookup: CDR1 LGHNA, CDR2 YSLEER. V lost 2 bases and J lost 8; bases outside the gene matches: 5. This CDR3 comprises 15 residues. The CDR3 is CASSQTLAGVDEQFF. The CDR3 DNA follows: TGCGCCAGCAGCCAAACACTAGCGGGAGTTGATGAGCAGTTCTTC.

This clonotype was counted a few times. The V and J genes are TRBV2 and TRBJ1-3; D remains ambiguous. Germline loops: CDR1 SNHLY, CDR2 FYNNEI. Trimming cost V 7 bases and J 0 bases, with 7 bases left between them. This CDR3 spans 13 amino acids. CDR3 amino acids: CASTARSGNTIYF. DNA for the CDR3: TGTGCCAGCACAGCCCGCTCTGGAAACACCATATATTTT.

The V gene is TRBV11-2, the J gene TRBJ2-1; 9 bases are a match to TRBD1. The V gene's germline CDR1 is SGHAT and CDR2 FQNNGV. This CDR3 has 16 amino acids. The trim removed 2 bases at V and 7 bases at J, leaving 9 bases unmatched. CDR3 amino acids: CASSLTTGQGGNEQFF. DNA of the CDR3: TGTGCCAGCAGCTTAACCACGGGACAGGGTGGGAATGAGCAGTTCTTC.

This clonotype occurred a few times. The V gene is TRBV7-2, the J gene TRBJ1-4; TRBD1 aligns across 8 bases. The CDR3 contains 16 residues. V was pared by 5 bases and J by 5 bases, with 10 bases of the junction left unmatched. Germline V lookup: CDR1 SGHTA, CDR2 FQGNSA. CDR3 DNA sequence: TGTGCCAGCAGCCCCCGGGCCGGGACAGGAAATGAAAAACTGTTTTTT. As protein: CASSPRAGTGNEKLFF.

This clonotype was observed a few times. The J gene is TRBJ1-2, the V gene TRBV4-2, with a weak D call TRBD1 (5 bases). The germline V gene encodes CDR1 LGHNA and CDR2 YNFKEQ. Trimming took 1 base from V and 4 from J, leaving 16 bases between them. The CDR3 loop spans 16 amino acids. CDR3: CASSQAPAGGGYGYTF. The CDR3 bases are TGTGCCAGCAGCCAAGCCCCCGCCGGGGGTGGCTATGGCTACACCTTC.